These 9 T cell receptor beta chains were all obtained from the same sample, sequenced in a study of identifying expanded T cells in peripheral blood. Some clones are missing from TCRdb's copy, which holds only in-frame ones; the method was immunoSEQ multiplex PCR. There are some 91,000 clones in the sample; roughly 88% occur only once, and roughly 4% lies in the top ten. The sequencing input was blood. The receptors stem from a person aged 18-69 years in good health.

The chain employs TRBV6-1 and TRBJ1-2; unclear D gene. CDR3 length equals 14 residues. Germline V CDR1 and CDR2: MNHNS, SASEGT. Trimming pared 0 bases from V and 0 bases from J, leaving 5 bases between. CDR3 region: CASSEAQPNYGYTF. The CDR3 nucleotides read TGTGCCAGCAGTGAAGCGCAACCTAACTATGGCTACACCTTC.

The rearrangement links TRBV7-9 to TRBJ1-1, with D perhaps matching TRBD1 (5 bases). This CDR3 has 13 residues. Trimming cost V 5 bases and J 10 bases, with 17 bases left between them. Per germline, CDR1 SEHNR and CDR2 FQNEAQ (reference sequence). CDR3 in DNA: TGTGCCAGCAGCAGGGACGCAGGAATGGGAGCTTTCTTT. It is translated as CASSRDAGMGAFF.

CDR3 DNA: TGCGCCAGCAGTGAGAGGTGGGACTCCTACAATGAGCAGTTCTTC. It encodes CASSERWDSYNEQFF. The V and J genes are TRBV10-1 and TRBJ2-1; D remains unclear. V lost 2 bases to trimming and J lost 0 bases, with 8 bases between them. CDR1 is WNHNN, CDR2 SYGVQD, per germline (reference sequence). The CDR3 runs to 15 residues.

The CDR3 DNA reads TGTGCCAGCAGTTCCCCCGGGGGGAGCACCGGGGAGCTGTTTTTT. Its protein product is CASSSPGGSTGELFF. V and J are TRBV28 and TRBJ2-2, with 7 bases that match TRBD2. The CDR3 is made up of 15 amino acids. J lost 4 bases, V lost 4 bases, and 6 bases had no gene match. CDR1 and CDR2 (germline): MDHEN, SYDVKM.

This chain uses TRBV28 with TRBJ2-5, with 7 bases identical to TRBD1. This CDR3 contains 16 residues. CDR1 MDHEN and CDR2 SYDVKM come from the germline V gene. V dropped 4 bases and J dropped 2; count of bases not matched to a gene: 10. DNA of the CDR3: TGTGCCAGCAGTTCGAACCTCCGGGACAGTCAAGAGACCCAGTACTTC. Translated, it gives CASSSNLRDSQETQYF.

Concerning this clone itself: Without the conserved terminal phenylalanine or tryptophan, this CDR3 likely stems from a read error. The chain has TRBV7-2 and TRBJ2-7; possibly TRBD2 for D (5 bases). Germline assignment: CDR1 SGHTA and CDR2 FQGNSA. The V end was cut by 5 bases, the J end by 2 bases, with 10 bases between. The CDR3 length is 13 residues. The CDR3 protein is CASSPSGAYEQYL. In DNA form, the CDR3 reads TGTGCCAGCAGCCCAAGCGGAGCCTACGAGCAGTACCTC.

This chain joins TRBV11-2 and TRBJ2-1; TRBD2 agrees at 13 bases. Germline V lookup: CDR1 SGHAT, CDR2 FQNNGV. The CDR3 extends over 17 amino acids. V trimming: 2 bases; J trimming: 3 bases; junction bases outside the gene matches: 4. In DNA, the CDR3 is TGTGCCAGCAGCTTAAGGACTAGCGGGGGATTCTACAATGAGCAGTTCTTC. Protein sequence: CASSLRTSGGFYNEQFF. Combining the CDR3 with reference TRBV11-2 and TRBJ2-1 gives the whole variable domain EAGVAQSPRYKIIEKRQSVAFWCNPISGHATLYWYQQILGQGPKLLIQFQNNGVVDDSQLPKDRFSAERLKGVDSTLKIQPAKLEDSAVYLCASSLRTSGGFYNEQFFGPGTRLTVL.

The rearrangement joins TRBV19 to TRBJ2-3; possible D gene TRBD1, 6 bases. The CDR3 contains 16 residues. CDR1 and CDR2 (germline): LNHDA, SQIVND (reference sequence). The ends were cut back, 1 base at V and 4 bases at J, with 15 bases in the middle. The CDR3 DNA is TGTGCCAGTAGTATAGGTGACGCCTGGGGGCCAGATACGCAGTATTTT. Its protein is CASSIGDAWGPDTQYF.

The chain couples TRBV29-1 to TRBJ1-3; D unresolved. V dropped 2 bases and J dropped 0 bases, with 8 bases sitting between them. Germline lookup yields CDR1 SQVTM and CDR2 ANQGSEA. The CDR3 contains 14 residues. The CDR3 DNA reads TGCAGCGTTGAAATGGGGAACTCTGGAAACACCATATATTTT. As protein: CSVEMGNSGNTIYF.